This T cell receptor (beta chain) was obtained from a study of CD8+CD57+ T cells in acquired aplastic anemia. For the study at large: Mean DNA quantity obtained from sorted CD4+ and CD8+ cells was around 2.9 ug.

Deletions cut 3 bases from V and 3 bases from J, with 12 bases between. The CDR3 loop spans 14 amino acids. Per germline, CDR1 DFQATT and CDR2 SNEGSKA (reference sequence). The use of genomic DNA as template underpinned the TCR beta VDJ and CDR3 profiling. MiXCR was run by TCRdb on the reads, yielding one entry per CDR3 protein. The sample yields under 250,000 distinct CDR3 sequences, approximately 35% seen once. This chain joins TRBV20-1 and TRBJ2-1; D call uncertain. The receptor comes from a human donor in good health, serving as a control. Sample: sorted CD4+, CD8+, or CD8+CD57+ T cells (not recorded which) from PBMCs. This chain's CDR3 is CSARRLNLYNEQFF. In DNA form, the CDR3 reads TGCAGTGCTAGGAGACTTAATCTCTACAATGAGCAGTTCTTC.